A selection of T cell receptor beta chains follows, all from one sample in a study of T cell responses to AZD1222 COVID-19 vaccine. Here immunoSEQ multiplex PCR was the method, and the copy in TCRdb shows in-frame clones only, minus some. The sample contains over 150,000 clones, more than 90% of which appear only once. Source: peripheral blood, taken on day 0 of AZD1222 vaccination. All receptors derive from an adult in good health. Each CDR3 is given with its conserved first and last residue. The D gene is left open where the match is weak. Some rows mark clone size as missing; the rest say once, few, many or name a class of expanded clone.

j_gene	v_gene	abundance	d_gene	CDR3aa	CDR3nt
TRBJ1-2	TRBV25-1	.	.	CASSEPGIPLYGYTF	TGTGCCAGCAGTGAACCGGGTATCCCCCTCTATGGCTACACCTTC
TRBJ1-3	TRBV7-8	few	.	CASSLVGPIRLNSGNTIYF	TGTGCCAGCAGCTTAGTCGGCCCGATTCGGCTCAACTCTGGAAACACCATATATTTT
TRBJ1-5	TRBV19	.	.	CASTRTTTGINQPQHF	TGTGCCAGTACACGGACGACGACAGGAATCAATCAGCCCCAGCATTTT
TRBJ2-2	TRBV7-6	.	TRBD1	CASSLGLAGGTGELFF	TGTGCCAGCAGCTTGGGGCTAGCAGGGGGCACCGGGGAGCTGTTTTTT
TRBJ1-2	TRBV7-9	.	.	CASSLVGQGEGYTF	TGTGCCAGCAGCTTAGTAGGTCAGGGTGAGGGCTACACCTTC
TRBJ1-6	TRBV6-1	.	TRBD1	CASSEMGQRSTPYHSPLHF	TGTGCCAGCAGTGAAATGGGACAGAGATCCACACCTTACCATTCACCCCTCCACTTT
TRBJ1-2	TRBV9	.	TRBD1	CASSGGTGVGYGYTF	TGTGCCAGCAGCGGAGGGACAGGGGTAGGCTATGGCTACACCTTC
TRBJ2-3	TRBV5-4	.	.	CASSLGQPDTQYF	TGTGCCAGCAGCTTGGGACAGCCAGATACGCAGTATTTT
TRBJ1-1	TRBV10-3	.	.	CAISEGPNTEAFF	TGTGCCATCAGTGAGGGACCGAACACTGAAGCTTTCTTT
TRBJ1-2	TRBV5-1	.	.	CASSLSLARLGGYTF	TGCGCCAGCAGCTTGTCTCTCGCTCGGTTGGGTGGCTACACCTTC
TRBJ2-2	TRBV7-6	few	.	CASSSLSLDRLEETGELFF	TGTGCCAGCAGCTCCCTTTCCTTAGACAGACTCGAGGAGACCGGGGAGCTGTTTTTT
TRBJ1-2	TRBV5-6	.	.	CASNRGANYGYTF	TGTGCCAGCAACCGGGGAGCTAACTATGGCTACACCTTC
TRBJ1-2	TRBV7-2	few	.	CASSLSLGSNYGYTF	TGTGCCAGCAGCTTAAGTCTCGGGTCTAACTATGGCTACACCTTC
TRBJ1-2	TRBV18	.	.	CASSQLGLSYGYTF	TGTGCCAGCTCACAGCTCGGGCTTTCCTATGGCTACACCTTC
TRBJ1-2	TRBV12-3/TRBV12-4	.	TRBD1	CASEDREDGYTF	TGTGCCAGCGAGGACAGGGAAGATGGCTACACCTTC
TRBJ2-3	TRBV7-2	.	.	CASSRRGQTDTQYF	TGTGCCAGCAGCCGGAGGGGGCAGACAGATACGCAGTATTTT
TRBJ1-5	TRBV18	.	TRBD1	CASSLGTASNQPQHF	TGTGCCAGCTCACTCGGGACAGCTAGCAATCAGCCCCAGCATTTT
TRBJ1-2	TRBV5-1	.	.	CASSPEKSYYGYTF	TGCGCCAGCAGCCCGGAGAAGAGTTACTATGGCTACACCTTC
TRBJ1-1	TRBV3-1/TRBV3-2	.	.	CASSPSQGHNRDYTEAFF	TGTGCCAGCAGCCCATCCCAAGGGCACAACAGGGACTACACTGAAGCTTTCTTT
TRBJ2-7	TRBV28	.	.	CASRYRVTTYEQYF	TGTGCCAGCAGATACAGGGTAACGACCTACGAGCAGTACTTC